The T cell receptor beta chain described here comes from a study of a mutant IDH1 vaccine in newly diagnosed glioma. On this clone itself: Its antigen is still unknown.

Time point of the sample: week 23, last vaccination. Doses of 300 ug of mutant IDH1 20-mer peptide were given with topical imiquimod. CDR1 and CDR2 (germline): SGHRS, YFSETQ. V was pared by 7 bases and J by 1 base, with 6 bases of the junction left unmatched. The CDR3 is 14 residues long. Data came from immunoSEQ multiplex PCR; TCRdb stores just in-frame clones and leaves some out. This sample has 70,000 to 95,000 clones, with approximately 85% found just once. The sequences come from PBMCs, collected from a glioma patient whose treatment included an IDH1 peptide vaccine. V usage is TRBV5-1 and J usage is TRBJ1-1; TRBD1 matches 8 bases. This TCR derives from a woman aged 45 to 65 with glioma. The CDR3 DNA reads as TGCGCCAGCCGCGGACAGGGAGAGAACACTGAAGCTTTCTTT. This translates into CASRGQGENTEAFF.